This T cell receptor (beta chain) is drawn from a study of radiation and T cells in renal cell carcinoma (dated by TCRdb to the early 2020s). General notes on the study: The samples were obtained from a clinical trial, where primary renal cell carcinomas were treated with 15 Gy stereotactic body radiation therapy and then removed by nephrectomy 4 weeks afterward. In the 40 to 60 samples combined, some 4 million unique CDR3 nucleotide sequences were found, encoding some 2,500,000 unique CDR3 amino acid sequences. In total, about 51 samples underwent TCR beta sequencing: about 26 tumors plus 27 peripheral blood samples.

About this clone itself: The specificity of this receptor is unknown. No base-level quality is on record; no much larger clone is a single base apart.

Paper-wide results and their limitations: An increase in top tumor clonotypes in blood was observed from baseline to 2 weeks post-radiation, followed by contraction by 4 weeks, which was taken to suggest transient expansion of tumor-resident clones. Because the trial had a single-armed design, the trial could not examine how radiation dose or scheduling affected the TCR repertoire. Changes in the blood repertoire were not tracked past 4 weeks after treatment. Because pretreatment tumor biopsies were not available, the study could not determine whether clonotypes were already present within the tumor at baseline.

Including cysteine and phenylalanine, the CDR3 has 15 amino acids. Only the CDR3 region is kept as DNA, spanning 45 bases read in frame from base 1. CDR1 and CDR2 are drawn from the germline V gene: SGDLS, YYNGEE. V lost 9 bases and J lost 2 bases, and the count of bases not matched to a germline gene is 13. The immunoSEQ kit was used, according to the manufacturer's recommendations, to generate TCR beta libraries from genomic DNA. Library preparation used a first multiplex PCR with proprietary primers, then a second PCR adding unique barcodes, with bead cleanups after each round. Each sample batch included a kit-provided positive control reaction and a negative control reaction. The final libraries were assessed on an Agilent 4200 TapeStation D1000 ScreenTape, pooled by volume, and quantified by qPCR. Sequencing was performed on an Illumina NextSeq500 with a MidOutput 150-cycle cartridge, and 156 Read1 and 15 Index1 cycles were run with kit custom primers. The pooled library was loaded at approximately 0.92 pM with approximately 20% PhiX control spiked in. Per the source publication's procedure: Vendor-processed data were analyzed in R, and a clonotype was defined as all T cells sharing the same CDR3 nucleotide sequence. In the clone abundance analyses, frequencies were normalized to the 10,000 most abundant clones in each sample. Before analysis, public T cell clones were removed, and these numbered fewer than six per sample on average. Tumor-enriched and baseline blood-enriched clonotypes were defined by at least a 32-fold difference in abundance between compartments. A beta-binomial differential abundance model was used to identify clonotypes that expanded or contracted between blood time points. The Baroni-Urbani and Buser coefficient was used to measure tumor-blood repertoire similarity, and groups were compared with two-tailed Wilcoxon tests in R. Drawn from immuneACCESS, this table holds only the in-frame rearrangements with V and J called that TCRdb kept. Clones are partly lost; checked studies trace under half to an unresolved V gene and leave the rest unexplained. V, J and clone size are taken as reported in that table, and D and trimming were inferred from the DNA itself. The sample table shows just under 80,000 clones, and 86% are seen once. Approximately 22% of the sample rests with the top ten.

The time point label here, explained by the study, means: blood 2 weeks post-SBRT. In the paper's terms, the treatment or condition label means: 15 Gy SBRT to primary tumor, nephrectomy 4 weeks later. To track tumor-enriched clonotypes, serial peripheral blood was sampled from radiation-treated patients at baseline and at 2 weeks and 4 weeks after SBRT. All patients had renal cell carcinoma with clear cell pathology. The QIAamp DNA Blood Mini Kit (Qiagen) was used to prepare genomic DNA for TCR sequencing. The analyses included just those samples that passed every quality control check. The V and J genes are TRBV9 and TRBJ2-7, with 8 junctional bases fitting TRBD1. Sequenced material: blood, taken from a patient whose treatment included radiotherapy and nephrectomy. The TCR originated in a woman in her forties or fifties with renal cell carcinoma. The CDR3 reads CAMCSTRDRTYEQYF. The sequenced DNA is TGTGCCATGTGCTCAACCCGGGACAGGACCTACGAGCAGTACTTC.